This T cell receptor (beta chain) was identified during a study of cytomegalovirus exposure and HLA in healthy donors. Study-level findings and limits: Exclusion applied to some V segments, including TRBV6-2 and TRBV6-3, as they were indistinguishable.

Germline loops: CDR1 PRHDT, CDR2 FYEKMQ (reference sequence). There are 15 residues in the CDR3. After removal of 5 bases from V and 7 bases from J, the junction contained 9 bases not matched to a gene. With respect to this clone: What it recognizes is unknown.

The PCR was carried out with 60 Vbeta primers and 13 Jbeta primers. Repertoires were generated with immunoSEQ multiplex PCR, while TCRdb's copy carries only in-frame clones and drops some. Of a few hundred thousand clones in the sample, roughly four fifths were seen once. V is TRBV13 and J is TRBJ1-2; 11 bases map to TRBD1. The clonotype originates from a girl aged 2 to 9 in good health and CMV-seronegative. The sequencing sample was made of PBMCs. The chain's CDR3 is CASSPTDRGRGGYTF. The CDR3 nucleotides are TGTGCCAGCAGCCCTACGGACAGGGGGCGTGGTGGCTACACCTTC.